This T cell receptor beta chain was obtained from a study of blood T cell repertoires in COVID-19. Losses at the gene ends were 2 bases for V and 0 bases for J; bases not matched to a gene: 3. The CDR3 loop spans 15 amino acids. Germline CDR1 is LGHDT and CDR2 is YNNKEL (reference sequence). Authors' analysis steps: Counts of nucleated cells, estimated from reference gene primer amplification, were obtained. Sequencing was performed with immunoSEQ multiplex PCR; in TCRdb, only in-frame clones are kept and a portion is missing. The V and J calls and clone size were taken over from that table, and D and trimming were inferred from the DNA. Of approximately 170,000 clones in the sample, approximately 84% are singletons; the top ten hold around 3.5%.

The TCR sequence derives from a woman aged 25 to 39 who had recovered from COVID-19. The chain joins TRBV3-1 (or the pseudogene TRBV3-2) to TRBJ1-1; 7 bases align to TRBD1. Sequencing was done on a sample of PBMCs or T cells enriched from blood (not recorded which). The CDR3 DNA follows: TGTGCCAGCAGCCAAAAGGGACAGTTGAACACTGAAGCTTTCTTT. It codes for CASSQKGQLNTEAFF.